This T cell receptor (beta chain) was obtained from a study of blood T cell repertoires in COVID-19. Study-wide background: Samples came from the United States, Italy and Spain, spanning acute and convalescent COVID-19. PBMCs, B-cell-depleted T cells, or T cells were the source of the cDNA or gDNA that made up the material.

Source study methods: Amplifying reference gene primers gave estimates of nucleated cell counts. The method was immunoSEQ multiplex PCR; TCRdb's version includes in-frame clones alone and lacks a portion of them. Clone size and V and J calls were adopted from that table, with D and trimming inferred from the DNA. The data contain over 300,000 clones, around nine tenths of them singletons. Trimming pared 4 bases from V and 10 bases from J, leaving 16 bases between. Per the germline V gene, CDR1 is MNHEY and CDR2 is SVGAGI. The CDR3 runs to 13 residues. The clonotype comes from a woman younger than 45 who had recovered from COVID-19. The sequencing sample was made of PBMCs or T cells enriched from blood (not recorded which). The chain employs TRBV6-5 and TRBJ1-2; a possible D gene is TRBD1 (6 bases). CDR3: CASSFTDSAYYTF. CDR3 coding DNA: TGTGCCAGCAGTTTTACGGACAGCGCTTACTACACCTTC.